Below, 24 T cell receptor beta chains from the same sample are listed, as sequenced in a study of OX40 agonist ivuxolimab in advanced cancers. Clones were sequenced by immunoSEQ multiplex PCR, and TCRdb holds only the in-frame ones, with some missing. The profile shows just under 85,000 clones, roughly 84% of them singletons. The sequencing used CD4+ or CD8+ T cells sorted from blood, collected in a trial of the OX40 agonist ivuxolimab. The origin of the receptors is an adult with an advanced solid tumor such as melanoma, head and neck, liver or kidney cancer.

This clone was recorded once. J is TRBJ2-7 and V is TRBV13; D is undetermined. V lost 5 bases and J 2 bases, leaving 10 bases between the germline ends. This CDR3 comprises 13 residues. Germline V gene sequence: CDR1 PRHDT, CDR2 FYEKMQ (reference sequence). CDR3 loop: CASSQTATYEQYF. The CDR3 nucleotides are TGTGCCAGCAGCCAGACGGCCACCTACGAGCAGTACTTC.

The rearrangement links TRBV2 to TRBJ1-2; no firm D call. The CDR3 totals 12 residues. Germline V gives CDR1 SNHLY, CDR2 FYNNEI. V lost 2 bases and J lost 8, with 9 bases in between. The CDR3 spells CASSESELGYTF. For the CDR3, the DNA is TGTGCCAGCAGTGAATCTGAATTGGGCTACACCTTC.

About this clone: At the DNA level, this CDR3 is encoded by other sequences in the same sample as well. The chain links TRBV7-9 to TRBJ1-1, with a tentative D call TRBD1 (6 bases). Germline loops: CDR1 SEHNR, CDR2 FQNEAQ (reference sequence). There are 14 residues in the CDR3. Trimming removed 5 bases at V and 1 base at J, with 11 bases between. The CDR3 sequence: CASSLQGGNTEAFF. In DNA form, the CDR3 reads TGTGCCAGCAGCCTACAAGGGGGGAACACTGAAGCTTTCTTT.

V usage is TRBV7-2 and J usage is TRBJ1-3; unclear D gene. The germline V gene has CDR1 SGHTA and CDR2 FQGNSA. This CDR3 is built from 15 residues. Deletions cut 3 bases from V and 1 base from J, with 10 bases between. The CDR3 is CASSLRAQSGNTIYF. CDR3 DNA: TGTGCCAGCAGCTTGCGGGCCCAGTCTGGAAACACCATATATTTT.

The chain carries TRBV7-2 and TRBJ2-7; perhaps TRBD2 as D (6 bases). Looked up from germline, CDR1 is SGHTA and CDR2 is FQGNSA. The CDR3 totals 13 residues. V shed 0 bases and J shed 3 bases, with 6 bases lying between them. CDR3 in DNA: TGTGCCAGCAGCTTAGCCGGGGGCTACGAGCAGTACGTC. Translated, it gives CASSLAGGYEQYV.

This clone was observed a single time. This chain uses TRBV7-2 with TRBJ1-1; D gene uncertain. There are 13 residues in the CDR3. Germline CDR1 and CDR2: SGHTA and FQGNSA. V lost 1 base, J lost 4 bases, and 7 bases lay in between. CDR3 sequence reads: CASSLDGVTEAFF. The CDR3 nucleotides are TGTGCCAGCAGCTTAGATGGGGTCACTGAAGCTTTCTTT.

The genes are TRBV7-2 and TRBJ1-6; D not certain. Germline values: CDR1 SGHTA, CDR2 FQGNSA. Trimming cost V 5 bases and J 0 bases, with 5 bases left between them. The CDR3 is 14 residues long. In DNA form, the CDR3 reads TGTGCCAGCAGCCTTAGCTCCTATAATTCACCCCTCCACTTT. Its protein product is CASSLSSYNSPLHF.

The V call is TRBV12-5, the J call TRBJ1-1; D is unclear. The germline V gene has CDR1 LGHNT and CDR2 FRNRAP. The CDR3 contains 14 residues. Deletions cut 0 bases from V and 2 bases from J, with 7 bases between. The CDR3 here is CASGLVHPNTEAFF. Here the CDR3 DNA reads TGTGCTAGTGGTTTGGTACATCCAAACACTGAAGCTTTCTTT.

The genes are TRBV10-3 and TRBJ2-7; D ambiguous. V lost 2 bases and J lost 0, with 11 bases in between. Germline V gene lookup returns CDR1 ENHRY and CDR2 SYGVKD. This CDR3 contains 15 residues. The CDR3 region has the DNA TGTGCCATCAGTGAGGGGCAGGCCCTCTCCTACGAGCAGTACTTC. The encoded protein is CAISEGQALSYEQYF.

The V and J genes are TRBV9 and TRBJ1-1; 8 nucleotides line up with TRBD1. The CDR3 is 13 residues long. Trimming cost V 5 bases and J 6 bases; bases outside gene matches: 6. CDR1 and CDR2 from the germline V gene are SGDLS and YYNGEE. In DNA form, the CDR3 reads TGTGCCAGCAGTGGACAGGGCAACGCTGAAGCTTTCTTT. Amino acids: CASSGQGNAEAFF.

This clone has only one observation. The CDR3 sequence: CASSLLGVGTEAFF. Written as DNA, the CDR3 is TGTGCCAGCAGCTTATTGGGGGTAGGCACTGAAGCTTTCTTT. The chain carries TRBV11-2 and TRBJ1-1; tentatively, D is TRBD1 (5 bases). With 2 bases removed from V and 4 bases from J, the gap between germline ends came to 11 bases. Per the germline V gene, CDR1 is SGHAT and CDR2 is FQNNGV. This CDR3 region has 14 residues. Based on the CDR3 plus reference TRBV11-2 and TRBJ1-1, the full variable domain is EAGVAQSPRYKIIEKRQSVAFWCNPISGHATLYWYQQILGQGPKLLIQFQNNGVVDDSQLPKDRFSAERLKGVDSTLKIQPAKLEDSAVYLCASSLLGVGTEAFFGQGTRLTVV.

This chain connects TRBV7-2 to TRBJ2-3; D might be TRBD1 (6 bases). The germline gives CDR1 SGHTA, CDR2 FQGNSA. The CDR3 length is 17 residues. With 1 base removed from V and 0 bases from J, the gap between germline ends came to 14 bases. For the CDR3, the DNA is TGTGCCAGCAGCTTAGGGGCAGGGGCCCAGAGCACAGATACGCAGTATTTT. It translates to CASSLGAGAQSTDTQYF.

The rearrangement uses TRBV7-6 and TRBJ1-5, with D hard to call. Germline loops: CDR1 SGHVS, CDR2 FNYEAQ. Trimming removed 5 bases at V and 4 bases at J, with 18 bases between. The CDR3 runs 16 residues. The CDR3 reads CASSPLVGEDNQPQHF. CDR3 nucleotides: TGTGCCAGCAGCCCCCTAGTTGGAGAGGATAATCAGCCCCAGCATTTT. The full variable domain, completed using reference TRBV7-6 and TRBJ1-5, is GAGVSQSPRYKVTKRGQDVALRCDPISGHVSLYWYRQALGQGPEFLTYFNYEAQQDKSGLPNDRFSAERPEGSISTLTIQRTEQRDSAMYRCASSPLVGEDNQPQHFGDGTRLSIL.

The chain recombines TRBV10-2 with TRBJ1-2, with D hard to call. Germline loops: CDR1 WSHSY, CDR2 SAAADI. V lost 2 bases and J 7 bases, leaving 11 bases between the germline ends. The CDR3 loop spans 13 amino acids. The CDR3 DNA is TGCGCCAGCAGTGAGCAGGCCACCAGTGGCTACACCTTC. Translated, it gives CASSEQATSGYTF.

The chain employs TRBV2 and TRBJ1-4; 10 bases agree with TRBD1. The junction had 5 bases not matched to a gene; V was cut back by 4 bases and J by 3 bases. CDR3 size: 16 residues. CDR1 SNHLY and CDR2 FYNNEI come from the germline V gene. CDR3 sequence reads: CASSGRTGGSNEKLFF. In nucleotides, the CDR3 is TGTGCCAGCAGTGGGCGGACAGGGGGATCTAATGAAAAACTGTTTTTT.

V usage is TRBV19 and J usage is TRBJ2-1; D possibly corresponds to TRBD2 (5 bases). CDR1 and CDR2 (germline): LNHDA, SQIVND (reference sequence). The CDR3 is made up of 14 amino acids. V was pared by 8 bases and J by 7 bases, with 18 bases between. CDR3 sequence reads: CASGFEGPVNEQFF. As DNA, the CDR3 is TGTGCCAGTGGTTTTGAGGGCCCAGTGAATGAGCAGTTCTTC.

The chain has TRBV7-9 and TRBJ1-2, with D possibly being TRBD1 (5 bases). The germline V and J ends were trimmed by 1 base and 8 bases, with 20 bases remaining between them. The CDR3 is 16 amino acids. CDR1 is SEHNR and CDR2 is FQNEAQ in the germline V gene (reference sequence). The CDR3 is CASSLVTAGPGGGYTF. DNA of the CDR3: TGTGCCAGCAGCTTAGTAACCGCCGGACCGGGGGGGGGCTACACCTTC.

The chain couples TRBV19 to TRBJ1-6, with TRBD1 matching over 7 bases. The CDR3 covers 15 residues. V lost 4 bases, J lost 5 bases, and 5 bases stayed unmatched. CDR1 is LNHDA and CDR2 is SQIVND in the germline V gene (reference sequence). CDR3 sequence (DNA): TGTGCCAGTAGTAACCGGGACAGTAATAATTCACCCCTCCACTTT. Translating it yields CASSNRDSNNSPLHF.

V gene TRBV6-5 combines with J gene TRBJ1-2; D is perhaps TRBD1 (5 bases). CDR3 size: 14 residues. The V gene's germline CDR1 is MNHEY and CDR2 SVGAGI. The V gene lost 8 bases and the J gene lost 8 bases, with 21 bases spanning the gap. The CDR3, as DNA: TGTGCCAGCGGCCGAGAGCTGGGGACGGGGGGCTACACCTTC. Its protein product is CASGRELGTGGYTF.

The chain combines TRBV18 with TRBJ2-5, with 9 bases that match TRBD1. The closer fit of TRBJ2-7 to the DNA end suggests the J call may be wrong. Germline V gene data show CDR1 as KGHSH and CDR2 as LQKENI. The CDR3 totals 14 residues. The CDR3 sequence: CASSKQGATYEQYF. CDR3 nucleotide sequence: TGTGCCAGCTCAAAACAGGGGGCAACCTACGAGCAGTACTTC.

This chain uses TRBV6-6 with TRBJ1-5; D unclear. V gave up 0 bases and J gave up 4 bases, with 10 bases separating them. The germline V gene has CDR1 MNHNY and CDR2 SVGAGI (reference sequence). The CDR3 runs 15 residues. CDR3 in amino acids: CASSYSSSPNQPQHF. The DNA of the CDR3 is TGTGCCAGCAGTTACTCTAGTTCGCCAAATCAGCCCCAGCATTTT.

V usage is TRBV6-5 and J usage is TRBJ2-5; D unresolved. This CDR3 region has 11 residues. V gave up 5 bases and J gave up 5 bases, with 6 bases separating them. Germline values: CDR1 MNHEY, CDR2 SVGAGI. The DNA of the CDR3 is TGTGCCAGCAGTACGAGGGAGACCCAGTACTTC. As protein: CASSTRETQYF.

The chain employs TRBV12-2 and TRBJ2-7; the table's D call, TRBD2, has no DNA check behind it. TRBV12-2 constitutes a pseudogene. The CDR3 spans 16 residues. This CDR3 reads CASRLKAGGYSYEQYV. As DNA, the CDR3 is TGTGCAAGTCGCTTAAAAGCGGGGGGGTATAGTTACGAGCAGTACGTC.

Points on this clone: A junction end diverges from the germline sequence, so it may reflect a read error. Here the CDR3 reads CASSFRRSLYGYTF. The CDR3 DNA sequence: TGTGCCAGCAGCTTCCGCAGGTCTTTATATGGCTACACCTTC. This sequence joins TRBV5-3 and TRBJ1-2; D uncertain. TRBV5-3 is assigned to the ORF class and has an uncertain function. The CDR3 spans 14 residues.